The 7 T cell receptor beta chains given below trace back to one sample, sequenced in a study of monozygotic twins with inflammatory bowel disease. After re-calling the 5' RACE reads, TCRdb lists one entry per CDR3 protein, DNA absent. This specimen shows more than 300,000 distinct CDR3 sequences; the ten leading clones hold more than 4.5%. Input material: blood. These receptors all stem from a human donor with ulcerative colitis or Crohn's disease, or a healthy co-twin of an affected twin (not recorded which).

The chain couples TRBV20-1 to TRBJ2-5; TCRdb's D gene call, TRBD1, goes unchecked for lack of DNA. The CDR3 has 14 residues. Germline CDR1 is DFQATT and CDR2 is SNEGSKA (reference sequence). CDR3 residues: CSARPGNNQETQYF.

This chain uses TRBV27 with TRBJ2-7; the D gene TCRdb calls, TRBD1, cannot be checked with no DNA. The germline CDR1 and CDR2 sequences are MNHEY and SMNVEV (reference sequence). This CDR3 is built from 16 residues. The CDR3 is CASSTGPAVELYEQYF.

Here the CDR3 reads CASSSLSRQGFYEQYF. V gene TRBV7-9 combines with J gene TRBJ2-7; absent DNA, TCRdb's TRBD2 call cannot be checked. Germline V gene data show CDR1 as SEHNR and CDR2 as FQNEAQ (reference sequence). This CDR3 has 16 amino acids. Combining the CDR3 with reference TRBV7-9 and TRBJ2-7 gives the whole variable domain DTGVSQNPRHKITKRGQNVTFRCDPISEHNRLYWYRQTLGQGPEFLTYFQNEAQLEKSRLLSDRFSAERPKGSFSTLEIQRTEQGDSAMYLCASSSLSRQGFYEQYFGPGTRLTVT.

V is TRBV12-3 or TRBV12-4 and J is TRBJ1-1; the D call from TCRdb, TRBD1, cannot be confirmed without DNA. The CDR3 is 14 amino acids. The CDR3 reads CASSIPGLNTEAFF.

The rearrangement joins TRBV12-3 or TRBV12-4 to TRBJ2-1; TCRdb outputs TRBD1, but without DNA this stays unchecked. The CDR3 contains 16 residues. CDR3 protein: CASTFRTGGSYNEQFF.

The genes are TRBV6-1 and TRBJ1-1. Germline V gene lookup returns CDR1 MNHNS and CDR2 SASEGT. The length of the CDR3 is 14 residues. The chain's CDR3 is CASSERTQNTEAFF.

The chain links TRBV6-1 to TRBJ2-7. The CDR3 is made up of 13 amino acids. Germline V gene data show CDR1 as MNHNS and CDR2 as SASEGT. CDR3 sequence: CASSASSSYEQYF.